A single sample is the source of the 21 T cell receptor beta chains below, sequenced in a study of early T cells in non-severe SARS-CoV-2 infection. TCRdb reanalysed the 5' RACE reads using MiXCR and keeps one entry per CDR3 protein. The sample yields 81,000 or so distinct CDR3 sequences, over 9.5% seen once. Sequenced sample: whole blood. All receptors derive from an adult who was a healthcare worker with PCR-confirmed SARS-CoV-2 infection or an uninfected control (not recorded which).

This clonotype was detected ten times or more. The CDR3 sequence is CASSLLAGRQNIQYF. The CDR3, as DNA: TGTGCCAGCAGCTTATTGGCGGGGCGGCAAAACATTCAGTACTTC. This chain links TRBV7-8 with TRBJ2-4, with D tentatively TRBD2 (6 bases). CDR1 is SGHVS, CDR2 FQNEAQ, per germline. The ends were cut back, 2 bases at V and 5 bases at J, with 13 bases in the middle. The CDR3 is 15 residues long.

Regarding this clonotype: The junction departs from germline at one end; a sequencing error may be responsible. The rearrangement links TRBV28 to TRBJ2-1; D possibly matches TRBD1 or TRBD2 (5 bases each). The CDR3 is 11 amino acids. Germline CDR1 and CDR2: MDHEN and SYDVKM. CDR3 coding DNA: TGTGCCAGCAGTCCGGGGCTCACTAGGGTCTTC. Protein product: CASSPGLTRVF.

This clonotype was counted ten times or more. The chain employs TRBV19 and TRBJ2-5; TRBD1 matches 9 bases. In germline, CDR1 is LNHDA, CDR2 SQIVND (reference sequence). After removal of 3 bases from V and 4 bases from J, the junction contained 3 bases not matched to a gene. This CDR3 contains 14 residues. In DNA, the CDR3 is TGTGCCAGTAGTATCTCGGACAGGGGAGAGACCCAGTACTTC. It specifies CASSISDRGETQYF.

This clonotype showed up many times. The CDR3 nucleotides are TGTGCCAGCAGCCGACAGGGAGGGCCCCAGCCCCAGCATTTT. As protein: CASSRQGGPQPQHF. The gene calls are TRBV2 and TRBJ1-5, with 7 bases matching TRBD1. Germline CDR1 reads SNHLY; CDR2 reads FYNNEI. After removal of 6 bases from V and 7 bases from J, the junction contained 9 bases not matched to a gene. The CDR3 is made up of 14 amino acids.

This clonotype has ten or more counts. This chain uses TRBV28 with TRBJ2-1; D not certain. CDR3 length: 15 amino acids. Germline V lookup: CDR1 MDHEN, CDR2 SYDVKM. V lost 1 base to trimming and J lost 3 bases, with 10 bases between them. The CDR3 DNA sequence: TGTGCCAGCAGTTTATCCGGAACGTTCTACAATGAGCAGTTCTTC. Translated, it gives CASSLSGTFYNEQFF.

This clonotype has at least ten counts. J is TRBJ1-2 and V is TRBV10-2; D remains ambiguous. CDR3 size: 13 residues. Germline V lookup: CDR1 WSHSY, CDR2 SAAADI. With 0 bases removed from V and 4 bases from J, the gap between germline ends came to 6 bases. CDR3 amino acids: CASSESHSYGYTF. CDR3 nucleotide sequence: TGCGCCAGCAGTGAGTCGCACAGCTATGGCTACACCTTC.

The chain carries TRBV28 and TRBJ2-1; 15 nucleotides match TRBD2. CDR3 length: 15 residues. J was trimmed by 12 bases and V by 5 bases; bases with no gene match: 8. Germline lookup yields CDR1 MDHEN and CDR2 SYDVKM. The CDR3 protein is CASSPRTSGRGMQFF. The DNA for the CDR3 is TGTGCCAGCAGTCCCCGGACTAGCGGGAGGGGTATGCAGTTCTTC.

This rearrangement joins TRBV7-9 to TRBJ2-7; TRBD2 agrees at 10 bases. Germline-derived CDR1 and CDR2 are SEHNR and FQNEAQ (reference sequence). This CDR3 comprises 15 residues. Trimming removed 4 bases from V and 5 bases from J; junction bases left unmatched: 8. CDR3 loop: CASSSSVLAGDEQYF. The CDR3 DNA is TGTGCCAGCAGCTCGAGCGTTCTAGCGGGAGACGAGCAGTACTTC. The variable domain in full, with the rest retrieved from reference TRBV7-9 and TRBJ2-7, is DTGVSQNPRHKITKRGQNVTFRCDPISEHNRLYWYRQTLGQGPEFLTYFQNEAQLEKSRLLSDRFSAERPKGSFSTLEIQRTEQGDSAMYLCASSSSVLAGDEQYFGPGTRLTVT.

The genes are TRBV28 and TRBJ2-7; D is possibly TRBD1 (6 bases). Trimming pared 6 bases from V and 0 bases from J, leaving 12 bases between. The CDR3 spans 14 residues. Looked up from germline, CDR1 is MDHEN and CDR2 is SYDVKM. CDR3 bases: TGTGCCAGCAGGACGGGACACTACTCCTACGAGCAGTACTTC. Amino acid sequence: CASRTGHYSYEQYF. The full variable domain, rest sourced from reference TRBV28 and TRBJ2-7, is DVKVTQSSRYLVKRTGEKVFLECVQDMDHENMFWYRQDPGLGLRLIYFSYDVKMKEKGDIPEGYSVSREKKERFSLILESASTNQTSMYLCASRTGHYSYEQYFGPGTRLTVT.

This chain uses TRBV6-1 with TRBJ2-2; D gene unclear. This CDR3 is built from 15 residues. V lost 4 bases to trimming and J lost 1 base, with 10 bases between them. CDR1 is MNHNS and CDR2 is SASEGT in the germline V gene. The CDR3 DNA sequence: TGTGCCAGCAGTGGTCTGCAGCGGAACACCGGGGAGCTGTTTTTT. Translating it yields CASSGLQRNTGELFF.

This clonotype was counted a few times. The chain joins TRBV7-8 to TRBJ1-1, with D uncertain. V shed 5 bases and J shed 3 bases, with 10 bases lying between them. The germline CDR1 and CDR2 sequences are SGHVS and FQNEAQ. CDR3 length: 13 amino acids. The CDR3 protein is CASSQTGYTEAFF. The CDR3 region has the DNA TGTGCCAGCAGCCAAACCGGGTACACTGAAGCTTTCTTT.

This clonotype occurred many times. The CDR3 DNA reads TGTGCCAGCAGCACCCCCCGCGAGCAGTACTTC. Translated, it gives CASSTPREQYF. J is TRBJ2-7 and V is TRBV28; D is unclear. Looked up from germline, CDR1 is MDHEN and CDR2 is SYDVKM. Trimming removed 6 bases from V and 6 bases from J, with 9 bases in between. This CDR3 spans 11 amino acids. The complete variable domain, with remaining parts taken from reference TRBV28 and TRBJ2-7, reads DVKVTQSSRYLVKRTGEKVFLECVQDMDHENMFWYRQDPGLGLRLIYFSYDVKMKEKGDIPEGYSVSREKKERFSLILESASTNQTSMYLCASSTPREQYFGPGTRLTVT.

The chain links TRBV21-1 to TRBJ2-5; the D segment call TRBD1 is taken from the table without a DNA check. TRBV21-1 is marked as a pseudogene. CDR3 length: 14 residues. The CDR3: CASTPHPPQETQYF. CDR3 in DNA: TGTGCCAGCACCCCTCACCCCCCACAAGAGACCCAGTACTTC.

The chain carries TRBV6-5 and TRBJ2-4, with D perhaps TRBD1 or TRBD2 (5 bases each). The germline V gene encodes CDR1 MNHEY and CDR2 SVGAGI. The CDR3 is made up of 16 amino acids. The V and J ends lost 0 bases and 2 bases respectively, with 11 bases between them. In nucleotides, the CDR3 is TGTGCCAGCAGTTACTCGCTGGGGGAGTCCAAAAACATTCAGTACTTC. Amino acid sequence: CASSYSLGESKNIQYF.

This clonotype was observed at least ten times. The chain uses TRBV20-1 and TRBJ2-5; 9 bases match TRBD2. This CDR3 is 14 amino acids long. Per germline, CDR1 DFQATT and CDR2 SNEGSKA (reference sequence). J gave up 2 bases and V 3 bases, and 4 bases lay outside the gene matches. Here the CDR3 reads CSASPAGGQETQYF. CDR3 nucleotide sequence: TGCAGTGCTAGCCCAGCGGGAGGTCAAGAGACCCAGTACTTC.

This clonotype was seen many times. The chain couples TRBV7-6 to TRBJ2-3, with 14 bases aligning to TRBD2. V shed 5 bases, J shed 5 bases, and the junction held 6 bases outside the gene matches. The length of the CDR3 is 16 residues. Germline V lookup: CDR1 SGHVS, CDR2 FNYEAQ. The CDR3 bases are TGTGCCAGCAGCCAAGGGACTAGCGGGAGTCAAGATACGCAGTATTTT. As protein: CASSQGTSGSQDTQYF.

CDR3: CASAGGLAGRVDTQYF. Here the CDR3 DNA reads TGTGCCAGCGCAGGGGGATTAGCGGGACGGGTAGATACGCAGTATTTT. The V gene is TRBV7-2, the J gene TRBJ2-3, with TRBD2 as a possible D gene (8 bases). In germline, CDR1 is SGHTA, CDR2 FQGNSA. The CDR3 length is 16 residues. With 8 bases removed from V and 5 bases from J, the gap between germline ends came to 23 bases.

This clonotype has more than one count but fewer than ten. The chain combines TRBV28 with TRBJ2-1; 7 bases are shared with TRBD2. Germline CDR1 MDHEN, CDR2 SYDVKM. The junction had 15 bases not matched to a gene; V was cut back by 6 bases and J by 10 bases. The CDR3 totals 15 residues. CDR3 coding DNA: TGTGCCAGCAGGACTTCTAGCGGACCAACGAGGGAGCAGTTCTTC. This sequence encodes CASRTSSGPTREQFF.

Only a few counts were recorded for this clonotype. The J gene is TRBJ2-3, the V gene TRBV5-4, with 7 positions matching TRBD2. The CDR3 contains 15 residues. V was clipped by 5 bases and J by 1 base; unmatched bases: 7. Germline V CDR1 and CDR2: SGHNT, YYREEE (reference sequence). CDR3 in DNA: TGTGCCAGCAGTCTTGGGACTATCCGCACAGATACGCAGTATTTT. Amino acid sequence: CASSLGTIRTDTQYF. The whole variable domain, remainder taken from reference TRBV5-4 and TRBJ2-3, is ETGVTQSPTHLIKTRGQQVTLRCSSQSGHNTVSWYQQALGQGPQFIFQYYREEENGRGNFPPRFSGLQFPNYSSELNVNALELDDSALYLCASSLGTIRTDTQYFGPGTRLTVL.

The chain couples TRBV5-1 to TRBJ1-4, with TRBD1 as a possible D gene (5 bases). CDR3 size: 14 residues. Germline CDR1 and CDR2: SGHRS and YFSETQ. The V gene lost 7 bases and the J gene lost 3 bases, with 13 bases spanning the gap. CDR3 amino acids: CASAIGAANEKLFF. The CDR3 DNA reads as TGCGCCAGCGCTATCGGGGCAGCTAATGAAAAACTGTTTTTT. Looking up the rest from reference TRBV5-1 and TRBJ1-4 gives the full variable domain: KAGVTQTPRYLIKTRGQQVTLSCSPISGHRSVSWYQQTPGQGLQFLFEYFSETQRNKGNFPGRFSGRQFSNSRSEMNVSTLELGDSALYLCASAIGAANEKLFFGSGTQLSVL.

This clonotype was counted between two and nine times. The chain carries TRBV5-4 and TRBJ2-7; D gene uncertain. The V gene's germline CDR1 is SGHNT and CDR2 YYREEE (reference sequence). The CDR3 is 15 residues long. Trimming took off 0 bases at V and 2 bases at J, with 12 bases between the two ends. CDR3 nucleotides: TGTGCCAGCAGCTTGGGTTCAGAAATTGCCTACGAGCAGTACTTC. It specifies CASSLGSEIAYEQYF.